This TCR beta chain came from a study of T cells after yellow fever vaccination. In the study overall: With SMART-Seq v4 Ultra Low Input, the fractions containing low cell numbers were prepared. Notes on the study in general: Contamination by abundant bulk-population clonotypes could be present in FACS-sorted repertoires.

As concerns this clonotype: Its target is unknown.

V gave up 3 bases and J gave up 2 bases; unmatched junction bases: 6. The CDR3 spans 15 residues. From germline, CDR1 is DFQATT and CDR2 SNEGSKA (reference sequence). Universal primer sites and UMIs were introduced during 5'RACE template-switching synthesis of TCR cDNA. Via MiXCR, TCRdb re-called the 5' RACE reads, giving one row per CDR3 protein. The table has hundreds of thousands of distinct CDR3 sequences, roughly an eighth seen once; the top ten hold around 14%. The TCR originated in a man aged 30 to 45 who received the YFV17D yellow fever vaccine. Here the sequenced sample was PBMCs, taken on the day of the yellow fever booster vaccination. This chain joins TRBV20-1 and TRBJ2-5; 10 bases are shared with TRBD1. The CDR3 coding sequence is TGCAGTGCTAGGGGGGACAGGGGTACTCAAGAGACCCAGTACTTC. This translates into CSARGDRGTQETQYF.